Here is one T cell receptor beta chain with its context. Its antigen is as yet unknown. With 6 bases removed from V and 1 base from J, the gap between germline ends came to 10 bases. Germline CDR1 and CDR2: SGHRS and YFSETQ. This CDR3 spans 13 amino acids. The assay was immunoSEQ multiplex PCR, and TCRdb's table has in-frame clones only and misses some. The sample yields over a million clones, approximately 97% seen once. Donors were healthy HIV-negative adults without recent acute infections or vaccinations. This sample was included in a study of shared clonotypes between healthy human individuals. General study findings and limits: Compared with memory subsets, naive subsets generally had larger estimated richness. Investigators collected only blood, and repertoires in tissues likely differ.

This sequence originates from a man aged 30 to 39 in good health. V gene TRBV5-1 combines with J gene TRBJ1-1; D remains unclear. Source material: naive CD4+ T cells sorted from blood. The sample's subset: CD45RA+ positively selected. The CDR3 bases are TGCGCCAGCAAGTACAGAGAGAACACTGAAGCTTTCTTT. Protein: CASKYRENTEAFF.